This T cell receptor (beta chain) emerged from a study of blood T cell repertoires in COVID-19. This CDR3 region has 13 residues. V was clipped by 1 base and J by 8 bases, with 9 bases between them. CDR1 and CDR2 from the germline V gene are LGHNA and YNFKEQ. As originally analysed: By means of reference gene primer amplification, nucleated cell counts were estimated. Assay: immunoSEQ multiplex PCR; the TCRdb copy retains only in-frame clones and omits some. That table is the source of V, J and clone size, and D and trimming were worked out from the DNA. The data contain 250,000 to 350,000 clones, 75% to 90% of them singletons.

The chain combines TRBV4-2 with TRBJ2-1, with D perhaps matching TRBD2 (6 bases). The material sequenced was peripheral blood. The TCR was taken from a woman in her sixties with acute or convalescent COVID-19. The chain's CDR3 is CASSQAGGDEQFF. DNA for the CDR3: TGTGCCAGCAGCCAAGCTGGAGGGGATGAGCAGTTCTTC.